The TCR beta chain under discussion was sequenced for a study of shared clonotypes between healthy human individuals. Turning to the study itself: Each donor's CD4 naive and CD4 memory cells filled three plates apiece, CD8 naive two, and CD8 memory one. Study-level points and caveats: Memory subsets had estimated richness that was generally smaller than that of naive subsets.

The CDR3 spans 15 residues. The germline CDR1 and CDR2 sequences are SGHDN and FVKESK. V was shortened by 1 base and J by 5 bases, with 14 bases between the two germline ends. Regarding this clone: The antigen remains unidentified.

Genomic DNA per cell subset filled all wells of several immunoSEQ plates. Original methodology: ImmunoSEQ yielded junction-only sequences lacking quality scores, so filtering differed. Using immunoSEQ multiplex PCR, the repertoire was profiled, and TCRdb retains in-frame clones only, with some absent. V, J and clone size derive from that table, while D and trimming were established from the DNA sequence. This table holds some 980,000 clones, over 75% found once. Material for sequencing was memory CD4+ T cells sorted from blood. Subset here: CD45RA-negative fraction. The TCR comes from a man younger than 30 in good health. The V and J genes are TRBV14 and TRBJ2-5; TRBD2 might be the D (5 bases). In DNA, the CDR3 is TGTGCCAGCAGCCAAGTCGAGGGATTTCGGGAGACCCAGTACTTC. Its translation: CASSQVEGFRETQYF.